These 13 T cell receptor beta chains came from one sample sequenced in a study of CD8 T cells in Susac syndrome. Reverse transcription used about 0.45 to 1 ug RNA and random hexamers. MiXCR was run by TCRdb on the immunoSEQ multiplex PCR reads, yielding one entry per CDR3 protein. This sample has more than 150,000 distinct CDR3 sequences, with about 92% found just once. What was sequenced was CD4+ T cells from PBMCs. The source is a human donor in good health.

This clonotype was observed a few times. The CDR3 protein is CASSLRDTQYF. The CDR3 DNA is TGTGCCAGCAGTTTAAGGGATACGCAGTATTTT. The chain couples TRBV12-3 or TRBV12-4 to TRBJ2-3; no clear D. Trimming took 2 bases from V and 6 from J, leaving 3 bases between them. CDR3 length: 11 amino acids.

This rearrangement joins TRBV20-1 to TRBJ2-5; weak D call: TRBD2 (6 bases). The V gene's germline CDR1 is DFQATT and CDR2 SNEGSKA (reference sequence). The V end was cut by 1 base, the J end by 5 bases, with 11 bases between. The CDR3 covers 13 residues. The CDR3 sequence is CSARVLAGETQYF. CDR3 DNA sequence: TGCAGTGCTAGAGTACTAGCTGGGGAGACCCAGTACTTC.

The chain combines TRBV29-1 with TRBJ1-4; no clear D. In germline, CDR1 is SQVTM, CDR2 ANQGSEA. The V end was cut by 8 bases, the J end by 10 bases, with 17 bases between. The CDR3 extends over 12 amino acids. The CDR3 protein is CSSSVGSGKLFF. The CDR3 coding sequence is TGCAGCTCCTCAGTGGGGTCGGGAAAACTGTTTTTT.

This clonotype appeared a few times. Here the CDR3 reads CASSRGETQYF. In DNA, the CDR3 is TGTGCCAGCAGTCGGGGGGAGACCCAGTACTTC. V is TRBV2 and J is TRBJ2-5; the D gene is possibly TRBD2 (6 bases). V lost 5 bases, J lost 5 bases, and 6 bases lay in between. CDR1 SNHLY and CDR2 FYNNEI come from the germline V gene. This CDR3 comprises 11 residues.

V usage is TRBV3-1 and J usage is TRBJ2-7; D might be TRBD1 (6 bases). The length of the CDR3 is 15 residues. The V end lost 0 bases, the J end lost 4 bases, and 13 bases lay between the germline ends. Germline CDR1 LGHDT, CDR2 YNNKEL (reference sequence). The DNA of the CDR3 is TGTGCCAGCAGCCAAGACCTACAGGGCGTTTACGAGCAGTACTTC. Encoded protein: CASSQDLQGVYEQYF.

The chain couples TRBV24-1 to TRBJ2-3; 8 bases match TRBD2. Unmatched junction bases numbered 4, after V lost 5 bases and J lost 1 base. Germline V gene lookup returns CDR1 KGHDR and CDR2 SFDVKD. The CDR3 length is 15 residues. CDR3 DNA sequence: TGTGCCACCAGTGGGAGCGGGAGAGGCACAGATACGCAGTATTTT. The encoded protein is CATSGSGRGTDTQYF.

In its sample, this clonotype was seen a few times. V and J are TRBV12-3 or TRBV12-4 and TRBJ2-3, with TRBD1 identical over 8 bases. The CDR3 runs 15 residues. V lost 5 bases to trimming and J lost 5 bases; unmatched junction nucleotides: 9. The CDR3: CASSTRTGSVDTQYF. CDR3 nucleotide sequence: TGTGCCAGCAGTACCCGGACAGGGTCGGTAGATACGCAGTATTTT.

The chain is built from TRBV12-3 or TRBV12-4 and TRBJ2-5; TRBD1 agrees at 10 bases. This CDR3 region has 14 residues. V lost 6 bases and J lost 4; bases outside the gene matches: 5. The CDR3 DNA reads TGTGCCAGCAGCCCGACAGGGGGCGGAGAGACCCAGTACTTC. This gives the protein CASSPTGGGETQYF.

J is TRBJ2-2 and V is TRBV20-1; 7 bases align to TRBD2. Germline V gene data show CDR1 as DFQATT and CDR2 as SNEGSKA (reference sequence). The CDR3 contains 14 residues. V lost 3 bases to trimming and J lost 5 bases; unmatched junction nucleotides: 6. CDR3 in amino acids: CSASRGGVTGELFF. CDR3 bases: TGCAGTGCTAGCCGGGGAGGGGTTACCGGGGAGCTGTTTTTT.

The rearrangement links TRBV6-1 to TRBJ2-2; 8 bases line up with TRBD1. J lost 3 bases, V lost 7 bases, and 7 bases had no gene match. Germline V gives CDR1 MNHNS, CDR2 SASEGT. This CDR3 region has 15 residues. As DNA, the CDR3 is TGTGCCAGCACCCCCATGGACAGGGACACCGGGGAGCTGTTTTTT. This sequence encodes CASTPMDRDTGELFF.

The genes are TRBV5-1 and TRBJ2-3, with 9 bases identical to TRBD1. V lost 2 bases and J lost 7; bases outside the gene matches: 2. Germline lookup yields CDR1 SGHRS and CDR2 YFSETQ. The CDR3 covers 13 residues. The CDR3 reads CASSLQGAHTQYF. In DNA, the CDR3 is TGCGCCAGCAGCTTACAGGGGGCCCATACGCAGTATTTT.

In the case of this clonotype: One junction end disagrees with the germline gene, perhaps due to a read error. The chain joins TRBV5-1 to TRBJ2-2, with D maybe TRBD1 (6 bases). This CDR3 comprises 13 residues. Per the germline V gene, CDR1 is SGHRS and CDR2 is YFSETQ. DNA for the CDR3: TGCGCCAGCAGCTCTGGACAGAACACCGGGGAGCTGTTT. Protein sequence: CASSSGQNTGELF.

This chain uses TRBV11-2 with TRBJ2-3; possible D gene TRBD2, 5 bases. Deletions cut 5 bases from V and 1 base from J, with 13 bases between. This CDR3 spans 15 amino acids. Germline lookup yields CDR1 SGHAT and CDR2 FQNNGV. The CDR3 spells CASSPWGDRTDTQYF. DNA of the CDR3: TGTGCCAGCAGCCCGTGGGGAGACCGCACAGATACGCAGTATTTT.